This TCR beta chain was observed in a study of shared clonotypes between healthy human individuals (dated by TCRdb to between 2020 and 2021). A note on the overall study: Two women and a few men aged 18 to 49 years were included in the cohort. For each donor, CD4 naive and CD4 memory were each run on three plates, CD8 naive on two plates, and CD8 memory on one plate. To estimate repertoire size and how much clonotypes are shared between individuals, the study performed deep sequencing of blood TCR repertoires from a handful of healthy adults. To increase sequencing depth and limit assay-specific biases, TCR repertoire library preparation and sequencing were carried out by different laboratories using diverse techniques. Between about 0.8 and 9 billion PBMCs per donor were obtained by leukapheresis.

With regard to this clone: It lacks a known antigen. The input lacks base qualities; no much larger clone sits a single base away.

Using the deep immunoSEQ assay, TCR CDR3 regions were amplified from genomic DNA by multiplex PCR. Extracted genomic DNA from each cell subset was spread evenly across all wells of several immunoSEQ 96-well plates, with each plate serving as a replicate. For sorted subsets, each replicate PCR was loaded with approximately 0.2 ug genomic DNA, equivalent to 30,000 or so T cell genomes. Purified libraries were measured with a Qubit 3.0 fluorometer, size-checked on a Bioanalyzer 2100, and measured again with the KAPA Library Quantification kit. Every immunoSEQ 96-well plate was sequenced on a dedicated single-read 150-cycle Illumina NextSeq 550 flow cell. Under the source paper's analysis protocol: Because the immunoSEQ output held only junctional sequences and lacked quality scores, the filtering could not match the filtering applied to full-length reads. To assign V/J genes and CDR3, sequences were annotated using PyIR, a Python wrapper for IgBLAST v1.9, with IMGT germline references. Reads with weak V/J assignments (E-value above 1e-6), missing CDR3, stop codons, out-of-frame junctions, or ambiguous translated residues were removed. V3J clonotypes were defined by identical inferred V gene, J gene, and CDR3 amino acid sequence. Percentage overlap between repertoires was calculated by dividing the number of shared unique clonotypes by the size of the smaller repertoire. Three approaches were used to assess repertoire richness: RTK rarefaction, the Chao1 estimator, and Recon v2.1 estimates of unobserved clonotypes. Generation probabilities for all TCRbeta clonotypes obtained by the gDNA method from a handful of donors were computed using OLGA. Held by TCRdb, this immuneACCESS table contains in-frame sequences only and omits some clones. Under half of the omission traces to an unresolved V gene where checked; the cause of the rest is unknown. The V and J calls and clone size are taken from that table; D and trimming were inferred from the DNA. This sample has millions of clones in its table, and about 92% of those were observed once. The ten most abundant clones make up about 1.5% of the sample.

The CDR3 holds 17 amino acids from the cysteine to the phenylalanine. Kept here is only the CDR3 DNA, which spans 51 bases and is read in frame from base 1. The germline V gene (reference sequence) supplies CDR1 SEHNR and CDR2 FQNEAQ. Germline trimming amounts to 1 base on V and 4 bases on J, with 11 as the count of junction bases outside the gene matches. Study-wide conclusions, independent of this receptor: Pairwise subsampling indicated that sequencing depth was expected to affect the degree of clonotype sharing among donors. Rarefaction of sorted-subset datasets indicated incomplete sequencing despite the large sequencing depth. Across a handful of donors, about 5% of naive CD4, approximately 3.5% of naive CD8, about 2.3% of memory CD4, and about 0.4% of memory CD8 clonotypes were shared. Compared with non-shared clonotypes, the clonotypes found in all four sorted-subset donors had higher generation probabilities. Naive subsets generally had larger estimated clonotype richness than memory subsets did. Sampling was restricted to blood, and TCR repertoires in tissues likely differ from the TCR repertoires found in blood. The small number of donors limited the genetic and exposure-history diversity represented.

CD8 naive samples were CD45RO-negative cells positively selected for CCR7, giving a CD45RA+CCR7+ population that excluded TemRA cells. Donors were healthy HIV-negative adults with no recently reported acute infections or vaccinations. Every donor was a Caucasian adult living in Nashville, Tennessee, USA. Blood was collected by leukapheresis, and PBMCs were isolated by Ficoll-Histopaque density gradient centrifugation and then cryopreserved in liquid nitrogen vapor phase. Analytical flow cytometry was used to check the purity and quantity of every magnetically sorted T cell population. Each sorted fraction had its genomic DNA isolated and then quantified by UV absorbance on a Nanodrop 2000c.

The receptor's source is a man younger than 35 in good health. Some clones in this sample may be carry-over from other donors' samples. Sequencing input: naive CD8+ T cells from PBMCs. The meaning of the sample's cell subset or site label: CD45RA+CCR7+. Recombination joined TRBV7-9 with TRBJ2-7; 9 central nucleotides agree with TRBD1. The CDR3 has the sequence CASSLGSEGQGIYEQYF. The nucleotide sequence is given as TGTGCCAGCAGCTTAGGATCTGAGGGACAGGGAATTTACGAGCAGTACTTC.